This T cell receptor beta chain was sequenced during a study of shared clonotypes between healthy human individuals. Study-level findings and limits: A handful of donors showed sharing of approximately 5% of naive CD4 clonotypes.

Per sorted-subset replicate PCR, input was about 180 ng DNA, representing roughly 30,000 T cell genomes. Sequenced by immunoSEQ multiplex PCR; TCRdb stores in-frame clones only, minus some. The table has 2 million to 2.5 million clones, more than 90% seen once; the top ten hold less than 0.15%. In regard to this clone: The antigen remains unidentified. Relative to the germline gene, one junction end is altered; a read error may explain this. The identical CDR3 is also encoded by other nucleotide sequences in the sample.

Germline V gives CDR1 MDHEN, CDR2 SYDVKM. The CDR3 is 15 amino acids. The sequence came from a man younger than 35 in good health. Material: naive CD4+ T cells sorted from blood. The subset here: CD45RA+ positively selected. The J gene is TRBJ1-3, the V gene TRBV28; D possibly corresponds to TRBD1 (6 bases). The CDR3 loop is CASSLSQGSGNTIYF. The CDR3, as DNA: TGTGCCAGCAGCTTATCTCAGGGGTCTGGAAACACCATATATTTT.